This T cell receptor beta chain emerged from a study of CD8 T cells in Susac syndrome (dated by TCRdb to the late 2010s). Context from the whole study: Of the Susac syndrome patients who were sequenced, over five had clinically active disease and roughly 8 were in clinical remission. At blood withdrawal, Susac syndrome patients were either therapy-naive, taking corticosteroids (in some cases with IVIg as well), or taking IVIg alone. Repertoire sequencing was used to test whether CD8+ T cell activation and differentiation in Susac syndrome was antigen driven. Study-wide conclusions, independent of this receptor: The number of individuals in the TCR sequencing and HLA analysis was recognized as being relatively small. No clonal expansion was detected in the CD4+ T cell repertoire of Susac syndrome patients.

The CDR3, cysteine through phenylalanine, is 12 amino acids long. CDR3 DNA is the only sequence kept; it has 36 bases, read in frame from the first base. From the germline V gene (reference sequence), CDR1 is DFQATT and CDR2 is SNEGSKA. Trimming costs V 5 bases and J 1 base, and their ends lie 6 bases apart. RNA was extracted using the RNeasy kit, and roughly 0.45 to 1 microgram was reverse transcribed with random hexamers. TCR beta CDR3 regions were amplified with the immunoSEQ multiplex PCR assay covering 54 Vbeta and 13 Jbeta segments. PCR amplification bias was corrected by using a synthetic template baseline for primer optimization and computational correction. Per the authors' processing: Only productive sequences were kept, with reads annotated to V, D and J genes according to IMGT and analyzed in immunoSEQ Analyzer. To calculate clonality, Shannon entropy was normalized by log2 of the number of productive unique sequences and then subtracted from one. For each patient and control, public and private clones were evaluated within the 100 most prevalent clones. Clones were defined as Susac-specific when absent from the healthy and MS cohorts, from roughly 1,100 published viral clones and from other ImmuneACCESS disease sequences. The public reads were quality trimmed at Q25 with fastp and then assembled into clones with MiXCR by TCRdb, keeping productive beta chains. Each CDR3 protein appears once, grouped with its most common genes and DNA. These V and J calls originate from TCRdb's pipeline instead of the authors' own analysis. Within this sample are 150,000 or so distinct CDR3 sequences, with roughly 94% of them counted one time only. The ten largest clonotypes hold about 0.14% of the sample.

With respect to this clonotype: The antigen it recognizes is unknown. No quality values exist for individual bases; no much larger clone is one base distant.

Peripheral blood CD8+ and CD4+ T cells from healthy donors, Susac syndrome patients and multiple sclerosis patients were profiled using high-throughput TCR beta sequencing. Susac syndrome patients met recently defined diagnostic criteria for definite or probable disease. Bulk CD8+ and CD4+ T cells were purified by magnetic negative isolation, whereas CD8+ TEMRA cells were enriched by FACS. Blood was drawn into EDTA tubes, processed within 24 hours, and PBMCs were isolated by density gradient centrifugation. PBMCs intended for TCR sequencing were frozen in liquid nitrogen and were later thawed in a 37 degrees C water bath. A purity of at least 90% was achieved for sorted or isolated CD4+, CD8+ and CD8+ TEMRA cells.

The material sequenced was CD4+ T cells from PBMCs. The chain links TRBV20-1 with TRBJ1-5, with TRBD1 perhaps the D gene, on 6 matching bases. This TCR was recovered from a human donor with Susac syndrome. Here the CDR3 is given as CSAQGSNQPQHF. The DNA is TGCAGTGCTCAGGGGAGCAATCAGCCCCAGCATTTT.